This TCR beta chain stems from a study of blood T cell repertoires in COVID-19. Turning to the study itself: Acute-phase and convalescent COVID-19 samples originated in the United States, Italy and Spain. PBMCs, B-cell-depleted T cells, or T cells were the source of the cDNA or gDNA that made up the material.

Germline V gene sequence: CDR1 SGHTA, CDR2 FQGNSA. Trimming removed 5 bases at V and 6 bases at J, with 14 bases between. There are 15 residues in the CDR3. Source study methods: It was from reference gene primer amplification that nucleated cell counts were estimated. This table comes from immunoSEQ multiplex PCR, and its TCRdb copy is limited to in-frame clones, with some not included. V and J calls plus clone size are reproduced from that table; the DNA served to infer D and trimming. The data hold 110,000 to 150,000 clones, with approximately 87% observed a single time. The rearrangement joins TRBV7-2 to TRBJ1-6; D is unresolved. The receptor's source is a woman aged 40-49 years with acute or convalescent COVID-19. Sequencing input: peripheral blood. CDR3 loop: CASSRLSTGNSPLHF. In DNA form, the CDR3 reads TGTGCCAGCAGCAGACTCTCAACGGGTAATTCACCCCTCCACTTT.